Listed below are T cell receptor beta chains from one sample, sequenced in a study of cytomegalovirus exposure and HLA in healthy donors. Clones were read by immunoSEQ multiplex PCR, and TCRdb kept only the in-frame ones, dropping some. This table holds about 59,000 clones. The source material was PBMCs. The receptors were gathered from a young man in good health and CMV-seropositive. CDR3s include the opening cysteine and the closing phenylalanine or tryptophan.

>TRBV18
CASSNGGLAKNIQYF
>TRBV25-1
CASSDSRGLETQYF
>TRBV30
CAWSRTPEAFF
>TRBV4-2
CASSRQFRSRPQHF
>TRBV4-1
CASTLSPGIGNTIYF
>TRBV5-1
CASSLRGGVGELFF
>TRBV5-1
CATRDSSSSDNEQFF
>TRBV5-8
CASSPRTGSYTF
>TRBV7-8
CASSPWDRGYEQYF
>TRBV30
CAGSFQGSYNSPLHF
>TRBV7-6
CASSLAGGRADTQYF
>TRBV9
CASSEGGTGLKYF
>TRBV9
CASSDESYEQYF
>TRBV4-1
CASSQGASRSTNTEAFF
>TRBV5-1
CASSSGTGDYNEQFF
>TRBV18
CASSQTGGDSGANVLTF
>TRBV30
CAWTGGGADEQFF
>TRBV4-1
CASSQGLASSYPEQYF
>TRBV29-1
CSVAGADRNTGELFF
>TRBV7-8
CASSLEGGSSYEQYF